This TCR beta chain was sequenced in a study of cytotoxic CD8 clonotypes in ibrutinib-treated CLL. Study context: Samples showed on average approximately 260,000 productive templates and around 94,000 productive rearrangements.

The study, taken as a whole, reports: Rare overall, public clonotypes shrank or held steady under therapy. Sustained-remission patients were sampled at different times than progressing patients were. The study found clonality rose at ibrutinib response, then fell toward baseline at progression.

Clones were read by immunoSEQ multiplex PCR, and TCRdb kept only the in-frame ones, dropping some. In the table there are roughly 300,000 clones, about 72% of which are singletons. Comment on this clone: Its antigen is undetermined.

The CDR3 length is 14 residues. V shed 4 bases and J shed 4 bases, with 14 bases lying between them. CDR1 is SGDLS and CDR2 is YYNGEE in the germline V gene. This receptor was identified in a human donor with chronic lymphocytic leukemia. The specimen comprised PBMCs, sampled at disease progression, from a patient treated with ibrutinib. The V gene is TRBV9, the J gene TRBJ1-2, with D possibly matching TRBD1 (5 bases). The CDR3 coding sequence is TGTGCCAGCAGCCCCCGCGCGGGGGGCTATGGCTACACCTTC. It codes for CASSPRAGGYGYTF.